This entry lists 14 T cell receptor beta chains sequenced from one sample in a study of T-cell memory formation after mild COVID-19. A single record per CDR3 protein comes from TCRdb applying MiXCR to the 5' RACE reads. This table has a few hundred thousand distinct CDR3 sequences, approximately 15% appearing once. The sequencing sample was made of PBMCs or a T cell subset sorted from them (not recorded which). Receptors originate from a man between 18 and 29 years old who had mild COVID-19 (a few samples of this study predate the infection). Cell type and time point are not known.

A few counts support this clonotype. This chain links TRBV5-4 with TRBJ2-1, with 10 bases lining up with TRBD2. Germline V gene sequence: CDR1 SGHNT, CDR2 YYREEE (reference sequence). This CDR3 contains 17 residues. The V segment lost 1 base and the J segment 1 base; nucleotides outside the gene matches: 5. The CDR3 coding sequence is TGTGCCAGCAGCTTGTCTAGCGGGGGTATATCCTACAATGAGCAGTTCTTC. Protein sequence: CASSLSSGGISYNEQFF. The full variable domain, with the rest looked up from reference TRBV5-4 and TRBJ2-1, is ETGVTQSPTHLIKTRGQQVTLRCSSQSGHNTVSWYQQALGQGPQFIFQYYREEENGRGNFPPRFSGLQFPNYSSELNVNALELDDSALYLCASSLSSGGISYNEQFFGPGTRLTVL.

This clonotype was seen at least ten times. The chain joins TRBV9 to TRBJ2-7; no reliable D call. The V and J ends lost 3 bases and 4 bases respectively, with 8 bases between them. Looked up from germline, CDR1 is SGDLS and CDR2 is YYNGEE. This CDR3 has 12 residues. CDR3 sequence (DNA): TGTGCCAGCAGCGGCCTCCTTTACGAGCAGTACTTC. The encoded protein is CASSGLLYEQYF.

The chain joins TRBV2 to TRBJ2-1; the D gene is possibly TRBD1 (6 bases). The CDR3 is 13 amino acids. CDR1 and CDR2 from the germline V gene are SNHLY and FYNNEI. V dropped 2 bases and J dropped 9 bases, with 11 bases sitting between them. For the CDR3, the DNA is TGTGCCAGCAGTGAATATATGGACAGTGAGCAGTTCTTC. Translating gives CASSEYMDSEQFF.

This clonotype was found many times. This chain links TRBV20-1 with TRBJ2-3; D is tentatively TRBD1 or TRBD2 (6 bases each). V shed 6 bases and J shed 6 bases, with 19 bases lying between them. In germline, CDR1 is DFQATT, CDR2 SNEGSKA (reference sequence). This CDR3 region has 14 residues. The CDR3 sequence is CSAPGGRVRDTQYF. The CDR3 DNA reads as TGCAGTGCCCCCGGGGGCAGGGTTCGGGATACGCAGTATTTT.

The table lists this clonotype with a few counts. V and J are TRBV4-2 and TRBJ2-7; D is unresolved. This CDR3 region has 15 residues. Trimming stripped 3 bases from V and 2 bases from J, with 14 bases between. Germline CDR1 LGHNA, CDR2 YNFKEQ. The CDR3 nucleotides are TGTGCCAGCAGCCATACAGTGGCCGGGCCCTACGAGCAGTACTTC. It specifies CASSHTVAGPYEQYF.

The rearrangement links TRBV12-3 or TRBV12-4 to TRBJ1-1; D not certain. Trimming left V 0 bases short and J 2 bases short, with 10 bases between. This CDR3 region has 15 residues. The CDR3 sequence: CASSLASRGNTEAFF. For the CDR3, the DNA is TGTGCCAGCAGTTTAGCGTCCCGGGGTAACACTGAAGCTTTCTTT.

This clonotype occurred a few times. The rearrangement links TRBV28 to TRBJ1-5, with D hard to call. The V end lost 6 bases, the J end lost 7 bases, and 16 bases lay between the germline ends. The CDR3 is 14 residues long. The germline CDR1 and CDR2 sequences are MDHEN and SYDVKM. CDR3 region: CASSPGVRLQPQHF. CDR3 nucleotide sequence: TGTGCCAGCAGCCCCGGGGTACGGCTCCAGCCCCAGCATTTT.

This clonotype was counted only a few times. The chain recombines TRBV18 with TRBJ1-1; 9 bases align to TRBD1. The CDR3 extends over 15 amino acids. The germline V gene has CDR1 KGHSH and CDR2 LQKENI. Trimming at V came to 3 bases and at J to 1 base, leaving 3 bases not matched to a gene. The CDR3 spells CASSPTGGRNTEAFF. In DNA, the CDR3 is TGTGCCAGCTCACCGACAGGGGGAAGGAACACTGAAGCTTTCTTT.

This clonotype was detected only a few times. The genes are TRBV6-2 or TRBV6-3 and TRBJ2-4, with 7 bases that match TRBD1. The germline V gene has CDR1 MNHEY and CDR2 SVGEGT. The CDR3 is 20 amino acids. V shed 0 bases, J shed 0 bases, and the junction held 14 bases outside the gene matches. In DNA form, the CDR3 reads TGTGCCAGCAGTTACTCGAGTGTTGTCGGGACAGCATTAGCCAAAAACATTCAGTACTTC. It codes for CASSYSSVVGTALAKNIQYF.

The chain links TRBV3-1 to TRBJ2-1, with TRBD2 identical over 8 bases. Germline-derived CDR1 and CDR2 are LGHDT and YNNKEL (reference sequence). There are 16 residues in the CDR3. Germline trimming cut 1 base from V and 7 bases from J; bases unmatched to any gene: 9. The CDR3 sequence is CASSQGLAGGFNEQFF. The CDR3, as DNA: TGTGCCAGCAGCCAAGGGCTGGCGGGGGGCTTTAATGAGCAGTTCTTC.

This chain uses TRBV12-3 or TRBV12-4 with TRBJ1-6; 9 bases fit TRBD1. Trimming removed 2 bases from V and 19 bases from J; junction bases left unmatched: 9. The CDR3 has 13 residues. The CDR3 region is CASSLSPGQGLHF. CDR3 sequence (DNA): TGTGCCAGCAGTTTAAGCCCGGGACAGGGCTTACACTTT.

This clonotype was recorded at least ten times. The chain links TRBV5-1 to TRBJ1-6; D might be TRBD1 (6 bases). V was cut by 0 bases and J by 6 bases, with 13 bases left in between. CDR3 size: 16 residues. The germline V gene has CDR1 SGHRS and CDR2 YFSETQ. The CDR3 coding sequence is TGCGCCAGCAGCTTGGATCAGGGGTCGCCTAATTCACCCCTCCACTTT. Its protein product is CASSLDQGSPNSPLHF.

The table lists this clonotype with many counts. V usage is TRBV7-2 and J usage is TRBJ1-6; weak D call: TRBD1 (6 bases). The germline V and J ends were trimmed by 2 bases and 8 bases, with 13 bases remaining between them. Germline V lookup: CDR1 SGHTA, CDR2 FQGNSA. CDR3 length: 15 residues. CDR3: CASSLSPRGDSPLHF. Here the CDR3 DNA reads TGTGCCAGCAGCTTATCCCCCAGGGGAGATTCACCCCTCCACTTT. Drawing the rest from reference TRBV7-2 and TRBJ1-6, the complete variable domain is GAGVSQSPSNKVTEKGKDVELRCDPISGHTALYWYRQSLGQGLEFLIYFQGNSAPDKSGLPSDRFSAERTGGSVSTLTIQRTQQEDSAVYLCASSLSPRGDSPLHFGNGTRLTVT.

The chain recombines TRBV27 with TRBJ2-3; TRBD2 might be the D (6 bases). The CDR3 runs 14 residues. Trimming removed 8 bases at V and 2 bases at J, with 14 bases between. Germline assignment: CDR1 MNHEY and CDR2 SMNVEV (reference sequence). In nucleotides, the CDR3 is TGTGCCAGCTCCACTAGCCGGATCACAGATACGCAGTATTTT. It yields the protein CASSTSRITDTQYF.